Given below is one T cell receptor beta chain in context. What it binds is unknown. Each CDR3 protein gets one entry after TCRdb re-called the 5' RACE reads with MiXCR. The sample yields hundreds of thousands of distinct CDR3 sequences, about 20% seen once. These data come from a study of T-cell memory formation after mild COVID-19. Study-wide results and caveats: The authors did not confirm SARS-CoV-2 specificity of second-wave clones peaking day 37. That cross-reactive memory joined was suggested by some responding clones appearing in pre-infection memory.

The receptor was derived from an adult woman who had mild COVID-19 (a few samples of this study predate the infection). Cell type and time point are not known. Material: PBMCs or a T cell subset sorted from them (not recorded which).

DNA for the CDR3: TGTGCCAGCAGCCCACGACAGGGGGAGACCCAGTACTTC. It encodes CASSPRQGETQYF. This rearrangement joins TRBV7-2 to TRBJ2-5; 8 positions agree with TRBD1. This CDR3 spans 13 amino acids. Germline assignment: CDR1 SGHTA and CDR2 FQGNSA. V trimming: 5 bases; J trimming: 5 bases; junction bases outside the gene matches: 4. Based on the CDR3 plus reference TRBV7-2 and TRBJ2-5, the full variable domain is GAGVSQSPSNKVTEKGKDVELRCDPISGHTALYWYRQSLGQGLEFLIYFQGNSAPDKSGLPSDRFSAERTGGSVSTLTIQRTQQEDSAVYLCASSPRQGETQYFGPGTRLLVL.